This T cell receptor (beta chain) was sequenced during a study of early T cells in non-severe SARS-CoV-2 infection. Study results and limitations: Matches to VDJdb favored anti-spike CD8 responses and missed private and CD4 specificities.

As concerns this clonotype: The antigen remains unidentified.

CDR3 length: 13 amino acids. CDR1 is SQVTM and CDR2 is ANQGSEA in the germline V gene. Deletions cut 7 bases from V and 1 base from J, with 11 bases between. TCRdb called the 5' RACE reads again in MiXCR, with one record for every CDR3 protein. The data contain approximately 69,000 distinct CDR3 sequences, over 9.5% of them singletons. V is TRBV29-1 and J is TRBJ2-1; D uncertain. The source of this sequence is an adult who was a healthcare worker with PCR-confirmed SARS-CoV-2 infection or an uninfected control (not recorded which). Sequencing was performed on whole blood, taken at baseline. DNA of the CDR3: TGCAGCGCCCAGGACGGATCCTACAATGAGCAGTTCTTC. Translation: CSAQDGSYNEQFF.